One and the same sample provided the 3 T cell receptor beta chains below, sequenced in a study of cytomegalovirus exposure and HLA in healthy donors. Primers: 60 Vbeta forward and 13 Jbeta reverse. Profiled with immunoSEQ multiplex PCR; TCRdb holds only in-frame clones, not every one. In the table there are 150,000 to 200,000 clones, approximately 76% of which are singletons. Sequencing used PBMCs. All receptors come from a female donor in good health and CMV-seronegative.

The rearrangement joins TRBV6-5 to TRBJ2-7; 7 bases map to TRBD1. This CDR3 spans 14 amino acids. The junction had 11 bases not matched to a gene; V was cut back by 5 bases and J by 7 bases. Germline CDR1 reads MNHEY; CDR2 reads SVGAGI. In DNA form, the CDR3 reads TGTGCCAGCAGTACCCGGGACAGAAGAGGGGAGCAGTACTTC. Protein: CASSTRDRRGEQYF.

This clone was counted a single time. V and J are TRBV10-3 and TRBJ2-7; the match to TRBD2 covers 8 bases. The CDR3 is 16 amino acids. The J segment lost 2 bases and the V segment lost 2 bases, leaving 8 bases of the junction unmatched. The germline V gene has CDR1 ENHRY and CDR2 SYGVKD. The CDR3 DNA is TGTGCCATCAGTGAGCCGACTAGCGCCCTTACCTACGAGCAGTACTTC. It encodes CAISEPTSALTYEQYF.

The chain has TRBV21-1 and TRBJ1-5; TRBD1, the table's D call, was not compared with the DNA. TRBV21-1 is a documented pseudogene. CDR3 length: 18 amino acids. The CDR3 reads CASSTRTGPPYSNQPQHF. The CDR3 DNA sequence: TGTGCCAGCAGCACCCGGACAGGTCCCCCTTATAGCAATCAGCCCCAGCATTTT.